This T cell receptor (beta chain) was recovered during a study of PD-1 blockade in classical Hodgkin lymphoma. Findings of the study overall: Newly diagnosed patients were reported to exhibit reduced baseline TCR diversity relative to healthy donors. Sources of repertoire differences remain undefined, possibly disease activity or prior therapy.

Measured with immunoSEQ multiplex PCR; TCRdb has only the in-frame clones, and not every one. The sample records fewer than 100,000 clones, about 93% being singletons. The CDR3 is made up of 16 amino acids. Germline V gives CDR1 MDHEN, CDR2 SYDVKM. V lost 6 bases, J lost 1 base, and 9 bases stayed unmatched. As for this clone: Its antigen is not identified.

Time point reported: cycle 4 day 1 (C4D1), after less than 7 weeks of nivolumab. Every one of the patients relapsed after autologous stem cell transplantation (brentuximab vedotin exposure was variable). The sequencing used peripheral blood mononuclear cells (PBMCs), collected before the fourth cycle of nivolumab. V is TRBV28 and J is TRBJ1-1, with 9 bases that match TRBD1. This sequence was found in a human donor with classical Hodgkin lymphoma. Here the CDR3 reads CASRNRDRAENTEAFF. The CDR3 DNA sequence: TGTGCCAGCAGGAACCGGGACAGGGCGGAGAACACTGAAGCTTTCTTT.